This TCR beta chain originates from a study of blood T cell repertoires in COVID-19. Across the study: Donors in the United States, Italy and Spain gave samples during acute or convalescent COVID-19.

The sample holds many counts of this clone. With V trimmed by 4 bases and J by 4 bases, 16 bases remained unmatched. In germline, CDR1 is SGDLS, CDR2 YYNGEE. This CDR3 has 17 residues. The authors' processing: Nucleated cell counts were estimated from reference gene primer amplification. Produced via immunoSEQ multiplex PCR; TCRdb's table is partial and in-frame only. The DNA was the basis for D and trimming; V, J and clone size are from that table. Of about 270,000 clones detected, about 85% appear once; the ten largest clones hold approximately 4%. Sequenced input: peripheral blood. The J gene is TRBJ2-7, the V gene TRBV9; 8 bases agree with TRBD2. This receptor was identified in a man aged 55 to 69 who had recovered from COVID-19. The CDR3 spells CASSSHPRLSGEYEQYF. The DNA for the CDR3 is TGTGCCAGCAGCTCTCACCCCCGACTTAGCGGGGAGTACGAGCAGTACTTC.